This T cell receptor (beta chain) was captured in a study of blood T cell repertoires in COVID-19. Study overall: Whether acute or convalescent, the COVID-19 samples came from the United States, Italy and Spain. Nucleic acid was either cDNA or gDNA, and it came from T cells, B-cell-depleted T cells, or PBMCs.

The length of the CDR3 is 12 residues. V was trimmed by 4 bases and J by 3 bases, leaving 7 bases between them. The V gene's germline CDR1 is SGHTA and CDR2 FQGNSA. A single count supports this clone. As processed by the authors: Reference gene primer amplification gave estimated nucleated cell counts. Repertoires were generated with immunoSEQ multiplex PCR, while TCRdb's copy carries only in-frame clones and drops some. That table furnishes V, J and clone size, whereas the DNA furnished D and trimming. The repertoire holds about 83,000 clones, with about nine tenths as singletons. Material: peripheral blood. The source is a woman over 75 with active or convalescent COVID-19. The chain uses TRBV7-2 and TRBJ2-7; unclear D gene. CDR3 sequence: CASSSHHYEQYF. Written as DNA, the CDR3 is TGTGCCAGCAGCTCACACCACTACGAGCAGTACTTC.